This TCR beta chain originates from a study of blood T cell repertoires in COVID-19 (dated by TCRdb to the early 2020s). Notes on the research overall: The collaborator samples originated in the United States, Italy and Spain and spanned the acute and convalescent phases of COVID-19. The repertoires were made available in a free public database intended to serve as a resource for research on the immune response to SARS-CoV-2. Subjects who had been exposed to COVID-19, were actively infected with it, or had recovered from it provided the deeply sampled blood TCRbeta repertoires that made up the dataset. Nearly every sample came with metadata listing a de-identified subject ID, COVID-19 status, age in years and sex. The material from the prospective study consisted of cDNA or gDNA derived from T cells, B-cell-depleted T cells, or PBMCs. Samples were obtained from the ongoing ImmuneRACE study (first 160 participants) and from over 1,000 subjects provided by 6 global collaborators. Where HLA class I and class II types were available, the types were taken from metadata supplied by the sample provider, not from assay-based typing. Broad study findings and their caveats: How much clinical and demographic metadata was included differed by source and by participant, and the metadata was provided uncurated.

One collaborating source in Seattle enrolled patients while the patients were actively infected and followed the patients over time throughout the course of disease. Whole blood was collected in K2EDTA tubes by collaborating institutions according to the institutions' own protocols. For TCRbeta analysis, collaborators shipped samples in one of three forms: frozen whole blood, isolated PBMCs, or DNA extracted from either of those sample types. The germline V gene provides CDR1 ENHRY and CDR2 SYGVKD. Trimmed from V: 5 bases; trimmed from J: 2 bases; junction bases lacking a gene match: 6. The CDR3 holds 15 amino acids from the cysteine to the phenylalanine. Only the CDR3 DNA is retained, 45 bases long and in frame from the first base. TCRbeta CDR3 regions were amplified from genomic DNA by means of the immunoSEQ Assay, a bias-controlled multiplex PCR. The study's own analysis went as follows. Within the assay, amplification of reference gene primers was used to estimate how many nucleated cells each sample contained. Sequence reads were collapsed and filtered to measure the absolute abundance of every unique TCRbeta CDR3 rearrangement. For each sample, productive Simpson clonality was calculated as the square root of Simpson's diversity index over productive rearrangements. TCRdb provides this immuneACCESS table in a form limited to in-frame rearrangements. Some clones are lacking; in checked studies, under half of them reflect an unresolved V gene, and why the rest are absent is not known. V and J calls and clone size come straight from that table; D and trimming were deduced from the DNA. In this sample the table shows 10,000 or so clones, about 71% of which occur a single time. The leading ten clones occupy about 6% of the sample.

This clone was seen only a few times. Its antigen is currently not known. The record has no base qualities; no much larger clone is one base away. The sequence was collected from a man aged 55-75 years with COVID-19, enrolled during active disease. Sample: peripheral blood. The rearrangement combines TRBV10-3 with TRBJ1-2; 9 bases in between match TRBD1. CDR3 sequence: CAISSLGQGNYGYTF. Here is the DNA: TGTGCCATCAGTTCATTGGGACAGGGAAACTATGGCTACACCTTC.